What follows are 26 T cell receptor beta chains derived from one specimen sequenced in a study of blood T cells in healthy people across ages. For the second PCR, which ran for about 7 to 11 cycles, a sample-barcoded 5' primer and a J-beta primer mix were used. TCRdb analysed the 5' RACE reads with MiXCR anew, one entry per CDR3 protein. The sample lists around 1.5 million distinct CDR3 sequences, 59% occurring once. Sequenced sample: blood. The receptors come from a man between 18 and 35 years old in good health.

The V call is TRBV10-3, the J call TRBJ1-1; TRBD1 agrees at 7 bases. Germline assignment: CDR1 ENHRY and CDR2 SYGVKD. CDR3 size: 12 residues. V lost 5 bases, J lost 9 bases, and 6 bases stayed unmatched. CDR3 sequence: CAISLTGKQAFF. In nucleotides, the CDR3 is TGTGCCATCAGTTTGACAGGGAAACAAGCTTTCTTT.

The chain has TRBV2 and TRBJ2-1; tentative D call: TRBD2 (6 bases). CDR1 is SNHLY and CDR2 is FYNNEI in the germline V gene. The CDR3 covers 11 residues. V was clipped by 6 bases and J by 11 bases, with 11 bases between them. In DNA form, the CDR3 reads TGTGCCAGCAGATTGGAGGGAAAGCAGTTCTTC. Encoded protein: CASRLEGKQFF. Complete variable domain (other parts from reference TRBV2 and TRBJ2-1): EPEVTQTPSHQVTQMGQEVILRCVPISNHLYFYWYRQILGQKVEFLVSFYNNEISEKSEIFDDQFSVERPDGSNFTLKIRSTKLEDSAMYFCASRLEGKQFFGPGTRLTVL.

The chain employs TRBV11-3 and TRBJ2-2; D gene unclear. The CDR3 runs to 17 residues. Germline CDR1 is SGHNT and CDR2 is YENEEA. Trimming cost V 5 bases and J 0 bases, with 16 bases left between them. CDR3 bases: TGTGCCAGCAGCCCTGGAGCCACCAGACCGAACACCGGGGAGCTGTTTTTT. Translation gives CASSPGATRPNTGELFF. The full variable domain, rest sourced from reference TRBV11-3 and TRBJ2-2, is EAGVVQSPRYKIIEKKQPVAFWCNPISGHNTLYWYLQNLGQGPELLIRYENEEAVDDSQLPKDRFSAERLKGVDSTLKIQPAELGDSAVYLCASSPGATRPNTGELFFGEGSRLTVL.

Written as DNA, the CDR3 is TGTGCCAGCAGTGTAGCCCTAAACTATGGCTACACCTTC. Protein product: CASSVALNYGYTF. The chain couples TRBV27 to TRBJ1-2, with D unresolved. From germline, CDR1 is MNHEY and CDR2 SMNVEV (reference sequence). The CDR3 spans 13 residues. V shed 5 bases and J shed 2 bases, with 9 bases lying between them.

To note about this clonotype: The junction and the germline gene differ at one end; a read error may be behind it. The chain joins TRBV27 to TRBJ2-7; TRBD2 aligns across 7 bases. Per germline, CDR1 MNHEY and CDR2 SMNVEV (reference sequence). CDR3 length: 16 residues. The CDR3 region is CAGSLAGEGFLYEQYF. DNA for the CDR3: TGTGCCGGCAGTTTAGCCGGGGAGGGATTCCTGTACGAGCAGTACTTC.

The chain links TRBV7-6 to TRBJ2-1, with D perhaps matching TRBD1 (6 bases). The CDR3 length is 15 residues. Per germline, CDR1 SGHVS and CDR2 FNYEAQ. The V end lost 5 bases, the J end lost 3 bases, and 14 bases lay between the germline ends. The CDR3: CASSAGDTVYNEQFF. The CDR3 coding sequence is TGTGCCAGCAGCGCAGGGGACACAGTCTACAATGAGCAGTTCTTC.

This chain joins TRBV20-1 and TRBJ2-1, with 11 bases that match TRBD2. This CDR3 has 17 residues. With 3 bases clipped from V and 4 bases from J, the junction kept 11 bases outside the gene matches. Per the germline V gene, CDR1 is DFQATT and CDR2 is SNEGSKA (reference sequence). Written as DNA, the CDR3 is TGCAGTGCTAGCGCGACTAGCGGGACCATTCTATACAATGAGCAGTTCTTC. It specifies CSASATSGTILYNEQFF.

This chain joins TRBV28 and TRBJ1-2, with D tentatively TRBD1 (6 bases). Trimming cost V 2 bases and J 7 bases, with 17 bases left between them. The CDR3 covers 15 residues. Germline V CDR1 and CDR2: MDHEN, SYDVKM. DNA for the CDR3: TGTGCCAGCAGTTTACAAACAGGGTGGGGTGGTGGCTACACCTTC. Its translation is CASSLQTGWGGGYTF.

This chain joins TRBV20-1 and TRBJ1-2; 7 bases align to TRBD1. The CDR3 loop spans 14 amino acids. Germline V gene data show CDR1 as DFQATT and CDR2 as SNEGSKA (reference sequence). J was trimmed by 4 bases and V by 5 bases; bases with no gene match: 10. The CDR3 is CSAPGEGAVYGYTF. DNA of the CDR3: TGCAGTGCTCCCGGGGAGGGGGCCGTCTATGGCTACACCTTC.

J is TRBJ2-5 and V is TRBV27, with 12 bases fitting TRBD2. After removal of 2 bases from V and 3 bases from J, the junction contained 13 bases not matched to a gene. This CDR3 region has 19 residues. Germline V lookup: CDR1 MNHEY, CDR2 SMNVEV (reference sequence). This chain's CDR3 is CASSLGSSGRADIEETQYF. DNA for the CDR3: TGTGCCAGCAGTTTAGGGTCTAGCGGGAGGGCCGATATCGAAGAGACCCAGTACTTC.

This chain connects TRBV12-3 or TRBV12-4 to TRBJ1-5, with 7 bases matching TRBD1. The ends lost 6 bases at V and 6 bases at J; junction bases unmatched: 11. The CDR3 totals 15 residues. The CDR3 here is CASRTTGEFGQPQHF. The CDR3 DNA reads as TGTGCCAGCAGAACTACAGGGGAGTTTGGTCAGCCCCAGCATTTT.

CDR3 residues: CATSRLLETDTQYF. CDR3 nucleotides: TGTGCCACCAGCAGGCTCTTGGAAACTGATACGCAGTATTTT. The chain combines TRBV15 with TRBJ2-3, with unresolved D. Germline values: CDR1 LNHNV, CDR2 YYDKDF (reference sequence). The germline V and J ends were trimmed by 3 bases and 6 bases, with 13 bases remaining between them. The CDR3 has 14 residues.

As for this clonotype: Relative to the germline gene, one junction end is altered; a read error may explain this. The J gene is TRBJ1-2, the V gene TRBV7-9; D gene ambiguous. CDR1 is SEHNR, CDR2 FQNEAQ, per germline (reference sequence). The CDR3 contains 11 residues. The CDR3 reads CAGSANYGYTF. In nucleotides, the CDR3 is TGTGCCGGCAGCGCCAACTATGGCTACACCTTC.

V and J are TRBV9 and TRBJ2-3; D is possibly TRBD1 or TRBD2 (6 bases each). This CDR3 comprises 14 residues. CDR1 is SGDLS, CDR2 YYNGEE, per germline. The germline V and J ends were trimmed by 3 bases and 6 bases, with 14 bases remaining between them. This chain's CDR3 is CASSGGAVLDTQYF. In nucleotides, the CDR3 is TGTGCCAGCAGCGGGGGGGCCGTTTTGGATACGCAGTATTTT.

The rearrangement joins TRBV15 to TRBJ1-1; weak D call: TRBD1 (5 bases). CDR1 LNHNV and CDR2 YYDKDF come from the germline V gene (reference sequence). Trimming stripped 0 bases from V and 0 bases from J, with 11 bases between. The CDR3 is made up of 16 amino acids. The CDR3 loop is CATSRDRVGLNTEAFF. The CDR3 bases are TGTGCCACCAGCAGAGACAGGGTCGGTCTGAACACTGAAGCTTTCTTT.

The CDR3 DNA reads as TGTGCCAGCAAAAAAGAGGGGGGCTACGAGCAGTACTTC. Translation gives CASKKEGGYEQYF. This chain links TRBV7-9 with TRBJ2-7, with D perhaps assigned TRBD1 or TRBD2 (6 bases each). There are 13 residues in the CDR3. Looked up from germline, CDR1 is SEHNR and CDR2 is FQNEAQ (reference sequence). The ends were cut back, 7 bases at V and 3 bases at J, with 13 bases in the middle.

This clonotype occurred many times. The V call is TRBV6-5, the J call TRBJ2-5, with TRBD1 identical over 10 bases. CDR3 size: 16 residues. The junction had 11 bases not matched to a gene; V was cut back by 6 bases and J by 4 bases. CDR1 is MNHEY, CDR2 SVGAGI, per germline. The CDR3 DNA sequence: TGTGCCAGCAGCCCCCCCTCGACAGGGGGCTTAGAGACCCAGTACTTC. It encodes CASSPPSTGGLETQYF.

This clonotype was observed many times. The chain carries TRBV24-1 and TRBJ2-1, with D perhaps TRBD2 (5 bases). Trimming stripped 6 bases from V and 4 bases from J, with 6 bases between. Germline assignment: CDR1 KGHDR and CDR2 SFDVKD. This CDR3 comprises 12 residues. This chain's CDR3 is CATSRGYNEQFF. The DNA for the CDR3 is TGTGCCACCAGTAGAGGGTACAATGAGCAGTTCTTC.

The CDR3 loop is CASSTINEKLFF. The CDR3 DNA is TGTGCCAGCAGTACCATTAATGAAAAACTGTTTTTT. The chain carries TRBV12-3 or TRBV12-4 and TRBJ1-4; D unresolved. V was shortened by 5 bases and J by 4 bases, with 5 bases between the two germline ends. This CDR3 is built from 12 residues.

The chain carries TRBV27 and TRBJ1-1; the D gene is possibly TRBD1 (5 bases). Germline V gene lookup returns CDR1 MNHEY and CDR2 SMNVEV (reference sequence). CDR3 length equals 12 residues. V was pared by 6 bases and J by 4 bases, with 9 bases between. The CDR3 here is CASRARATEAFF. CDR3 DNA: TGTGCCAGCAGGGCCAGGGCCACTGAAGCTTTCTTT.

The sample holds a few counts of this clonotype. The chain carries TRBV12-3 or TRBV12-4 and TRBJ1-1; D is perhaps TRBD1 (5 bases). Trimming shortened V by 3 bases and J by 4 bases, and 12 bases separated the two germline ends. The CDR3 is made up of 14 amino acids. The CDR3 coding sequence is TGTGCCAGCAGTTTCGACCCGAGGGGCACTGAAGCTTTCTTT. It translates to CASSFDPRGTEAFF.

The CDR3 DNA sequence: TGTGCCAGCAGCCTAACCACACCCCGGAGAAGCACAGATACGCAGTATTTT. Its translation is CASSLTTPRRSTDTQYF. The genes are TRBV11-2 and TRBJ2-3; D uncertain. This CDR3 has 17 amino acids. Trimming cost V 5 bases and J 0 bases, with 18 bases left between them. CDR1 and CDR2 (germline): SGHAT, FQNNGV. Supplemented by reference TRBV11-2 and TRBJ2-3, the full variable domain reads EAGVAQSPRYKIIEKRQSVAFWCNPISGHATLYWYQQILGQGPKLLIQFQNNGVVDDSQLPKDRFSAERLKGVDSTLKIQPAKLEDSAVYLCASSLTTPRRSTDTQYFGPGTRLTVL.

This clonotype turned up a few times. This chain joins TRBV2 and TRBJ2-7; D remains ambiguous. Trimming stripped 0 bases from V and 6 bases from J, with 3 bases between. The CDR3 is 11 amino acids. In germline, CDR1 is SNHLY, CDR2 FYNNEI. The CDR3 is CASSEAPEQYF. CDR3 in DNA: TGTGCCAGCAGTGAAGCGCCCGAGCAGTACTTC.

The chain uses TRBV5-6 and TRBJ2-3; D is unclear. V gave up 2 bases and J gave up 5 bases, with 6 bases separating them. This CDR3 contains 12 residues. The germline V gene has CDR1 SGHDT and CDR2 YYEEEE. The CDR3 DNA reads as TGTGCCAGCAGCTTTACCGTAGATACGCAGTATTTT. Encoded protein: CASSFTVDTQYF. Based on the CDR3 plus reference TRBV5-6 and TRBJ2-3, the full variable domain is DAGVTQSPTHLIKTRGQQVTLRCSPKSGHDTVSWYQQALGQGPQFIFQYYEEEERQRGNFPDRFSGHQFPNYSSELNVNALLLGDSALYLCASSFTVDTQYFGPGTRLTVL.

J is TRBJ1-5 and V is TRBV7-8, with D perhaps TRBD1 (6 bases). The V gene lost 5 bases and the J gene lost 4 bases, with 15 bases spanning the gap. The germline V gene encodes CDR1 SGHVS and CDR2 FQNEAQ. This CDR3 contains 15 residues. In DNA form, the CDR3 reads TGTGCCAGCAGCGACAGGAGGAGGGGGAATCAGCCCCAGCATTTT. Residues: CASSDRRRGNQPQHF. The variable domain in full, with the rest retrieved from reference TRBV7-8 and TRBJ1-5, is GAGVSQSPRYKVAKRGQDVALRCDPISGHVSLFWYQQALGQGPEFLTYFQNEAQLDKSGLPSDRFFAERPEGSVSTLKIQRTQQEDSAVYLCASSDRRRGNQPQHFGDGTRLSIL.

The chain employs TRBV9 and TRBJ1-2, with 9 bases aligning to TRBD1. Germline V gene data show CDR1 as SGDLS and CDR2 as YYNGEE. The CDR3 sequence is 11 residues long. Trimming removed 4 bases from V and 12 bases from J; junction bases left unmatched: 4. The CDR3 DNA sequence: TGTGCCAGCAGCTCAGGGACAGGGAACACCTTC. Its translation: CASSSGTGNTF.